The clone carrying this TCR beta chain was seen a handful of times. The germline CDR1 and CDR2 sequences are SNHLY and FYNNEI. The CDR3 sequence is 15 residues long. The germline V and J ends were trimmed by 6 bases and 3 bases, with 17 bases remaining between them. The PCR employed 60 Vbeta primers together with 13 Jbeta primers. Sequencing used immunoSEQ multiplex PCR; TCRdb keeps in-frame clones, though not all of them. Altogether 130,000 or so clones are present, around 80% being singletons, with the ten largest covering roughly 1.5%. This specimen belongs to a study of cytomegalovirus exposure and HLA in healthy donors.

Sequencing was carried out using PBMCs. The V gene is TRBV2, the J gene TRBJ1-2; TRBD1 is a possible D gene (5 bases). This sequence originates from a woman younger than 30 in good health and CMV-seronegative. The CDR3 coding sequence is TGTGCCAGCAGGCGCGCCGGGACTCGGGACTATGGCTACACCTTC. It is translated as CASRRAGTRDYGYTF.